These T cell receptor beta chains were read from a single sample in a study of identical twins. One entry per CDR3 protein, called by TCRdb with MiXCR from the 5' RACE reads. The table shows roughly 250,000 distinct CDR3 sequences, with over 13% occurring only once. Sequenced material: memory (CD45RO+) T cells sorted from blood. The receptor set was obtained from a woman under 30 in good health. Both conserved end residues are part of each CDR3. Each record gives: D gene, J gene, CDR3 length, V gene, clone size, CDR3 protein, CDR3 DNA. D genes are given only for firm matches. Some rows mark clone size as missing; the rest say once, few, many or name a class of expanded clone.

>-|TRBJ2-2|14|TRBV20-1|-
CSATVQQNTGELFF
TGCAGTGCTACGGTACAGCAGAACACCGGGGAGCTGTTTTTT
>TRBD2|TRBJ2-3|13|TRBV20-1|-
CSAWTSGEHTQYF
TGCAGTGCTTGGACTAGCGGGGAACATACGCAGTATTTT
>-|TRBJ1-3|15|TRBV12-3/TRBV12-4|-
CASSLTRPLRNTIYF
TGTGCCAGCAGTTTAACCAGGCCACTCAGAAACACCATATATTTT
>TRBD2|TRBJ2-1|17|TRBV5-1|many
CASSLGSGGFVNNEQFF
TGCGCCAGCAGCTTGGGTAGCGGGGGGTTCGTGAACAATGAGCAGTTCTTC
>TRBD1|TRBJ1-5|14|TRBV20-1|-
CSARGTEFNQPQHF
TGCAGTGCTAGGGGGACAGAATTTAATCAGCCCCAGCATTTT
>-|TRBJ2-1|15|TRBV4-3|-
CASSLDLASYNEQFF
TGCGCCAGCAGCCTAGACCTAGCCTCCTACAATGAGCAGTTCTTC
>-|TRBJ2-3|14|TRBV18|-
CASSPSTSTDTQYF
TGTGCCAGCTCACCATCGACTAGCACAGATACGCAGTATTTT
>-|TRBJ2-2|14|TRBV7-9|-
CASSLLGGTGELFF
TGTGCCAGCAGCTTATTAGGGGGGACCGGGGAGCTGTTTTTT
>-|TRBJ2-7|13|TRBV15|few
CATSRDLGYEQYF
TGTGCCACCAGCAGAGATTTGGGATACGAGCAGTACTTC
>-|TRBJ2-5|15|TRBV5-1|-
CASSLTGRVGETQYF
TGCGCCAGCAGCTTGACAGGGAGGGTTGGGGAGACCCAGTACTTC
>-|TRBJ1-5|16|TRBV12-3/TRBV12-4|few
CASSPDRSDSNQPQHF
TGTGCCAGCAGCCCGGACAGATCTGATAGCAATCAGCCCCAGCATTTT